One sample yielded the 21 T cell receptor beta chains listed below, sequenced in a study of OX40 agonist ivuxolimab in advanced cancers. The table came from immunoSEQ multiplex PCR; TCRdb's copy has only in-frame clones and leaves some out. The data contain fewer than 50,000 clones, under 95% of them singletons. Specimen: CD4+ or CD8+ T cells sorted from blood, collected in a trial of the OX40 agonist ivuxolimab. The receptors derive from an adult with an advanced solid tumor such as melanoma, head and neck, liver or kidney cancer.

The V gene is TRBV5-4, the J gene TRBJ2-3, with 8 bases lining up with TRBD1. Germline V CDR1 and CDR2: SGHNT, YYREEE (reference sequence). CDR3 length: 14 residues. V lost 4 bases, J lost 6 bases, and 7 bases stayed unmatched. The CDR3 here is CASSRGQGEDTQYF. As DNA, the CDR3 is TGTGCCAGCAGCCGAGGACAGGGTGAGGATACGCAGTATTTT.

V is TRBV5-1 and J is TRBJ2-2, with no clear D. V lost 1 base and J lost 0, with 10 bases in between. CDR3 length: 16 amino acids. From germline, CDR1 is SGHRS and CDR2 YFSETQ. CDR3 region: CASSLRVQANTGELFF. The CDR3 DNA reads TGCGCCAGCAGCTTGAGGGTCCAAGCGAACACCGGGGAGCTGTTTTTT.

This clone came up a few times. The chain has TRBV2 and TRBJ2-7; tentative D call: TRBD2 (5 bases). With 0 bases removed from V and 7 bases from J, the gap between germline ends came to 10 bases. This CDR3 comprises 13 residues. CDR1 and CDR2 from the germline V gene are SNHLY and FYNNEI. CDR3 bases: TGTGCCAGCAGTGAAGCTTGGAGGAGTGAGCAGTACTTC. Translating gives CASSEAWRSEQYF.

The V gene is TRBV6-5, the J gene TRBJ2-7; D is possibly TRBD1 (6 bases). V was trimmed by 7 bases and J by 2 bases, leaving 18 bases between them. The CDR3 has 15 amino acids. In germline, CDR1 is MNHEY, CDR2 SVGAGI. CDR3 in amino acids: CASIGVDSSPYEQYF. The CDR3 coding sequence is TGTGCCAGCATCGGGGTGGACAGCTCCCCCTACGAGCAGTACTTC.

The rearrangement joins TRBV28 to TRBJ2-7, with D hard to call. Germline loops: CDR1 MDHEN, CDR2 SYDVKM. This CDR3 has 13 amino acids. Trimming shortened V by 6 bases and J by 3 bases, and 12 bases separated the two germline ends. The CDR3 DNA is TGTGCCAGCAGCAATGGTTGGCGCTACGAGCAGTACTTC. Translated, it gives CASSNGWRYEQYF.

The chain recombines TRBV25-1 with TRBJ1-5; D uncertain. Trimming took 6 bases from V and 3 from J, leaving 12 bases between them. This CDR3 region has 14 residues. Per germline, CDR1 MGHDK and CDR2 SYGVNS. CDR3 coding DNA: TGTGCCAGCAGACGAGGTCGTCTCAATCAGCCCCAGCATTTT. Translating it yields CASRRGRLNQPQHF.

CDR3 residues: CASSQTGGAYEQYF. Here the CDR3 DNA reads TGTGCCAGCAGCCAAACAGGCGGCGCCTACGAGCAGTACTTC. The gene calls are TRBV9 and TRBJ2-7; tentatively, D is TRBD1 (5 bases). Trimming shortened V by 4 bases and J by 2 bases, and 13 bases separated the two germline ends. Germline CDR1 is SGDLS and CDR2 is YYNGEE. This CDR3 region has 14 residues.

The CDR3 here is CASSLGQGAYEQYF. CDR3 DNA: TGTGCCAGCAGCTTGGGACAGGGGGCCTACGAGCAGTACTTC. The chain recombines TRBV13 with TRBJ2-7; 11 bases line up with TRBD1. V was clipped by 3 bases and J by 2 bases; unmatched bases: 0. The CDR3 loop spans 14 amino acids. Germline assignment: CDR1 PRHDT and CDR2 FYEKMQ (reference sequence).

The rearrangement links TRBV13 to TRBJ2-5, with 14 bases that match TRBD2. The CDR3 loop spans 19 amino acids. After removal of 6 bases from V and 4 bases from J, the junction contained 16 bases not matched to a gene. Germline V lookup: CDR1 PRHDT, CDR2 FYEKMQ (reference sequence). CDR3: CASSRGGGFGLAGGETQYF. DNA for the CDR3: TGTGCCAGCAGTCGGGGTGGAGGGTTTGGACTAGCGGGAGGAGAGACCCAGTACTTC.

The rearrangement uses TRBV9 and TRBJ2-2, with D uncertain. Trimming shortened V by 1 base and J by 10 bases, and 17 bases separated the two germline ends. This CDR3 region has 15 residues. Germline CDR1 and CDR2: SGDLS and YYNGEE. The chain's CDR3 is CASSVSGSPRVELFF. CDR3 bases: TGTGCCAGCAGCGTATCGGGCTCCCCCCGTGTGGAGCTGTTTTTT. The entire variable domain, with the rest obtained from reference TRBV9 and TRBJ2-2, is as follows: DSGVTQTPKHLITATGQRVTLRCSPRSGDLSVYWYQQSLDQGLQFLIQYYNGEERAKGNILERFSAQQFPDLHSELNLSSLELGDSALYFCASSVSGSPRVELFFGEGSRLTVL.

The sample holds one count of this clone. The rearrangement joins TRBV27 to TRBJ1-2; D not certain. The germline gives CDR1 MNHEY, CDR2 SMNVEV (reference sequence). V lost 10 bases, J lost 7 bases, and 25 bases lay in between. The length of the CDR3 is 15 residues. CDR3 in DNA: TGTGCCACCTCCGACCGCGCTAAGGCCCTACTTGGCTACACCTTC. Translation gives CATSDRAKALLGYTF.

The chain combines TRBV4-1 with TRBJ2-2, with D perhaps matching TRBD1 (5 bases). Germline V gene sequence: CDR1 MGHRA, CDR2 YSYEKL. There are 14 residues in the CDR3. V dropped 4 bases and J dropped 4 bases, with 10 bases sitting between them. The CDR3 reads CASSLGASTGELFF. CDR3 DNA: TGCGCCAGCAGCCTAGGGGCCTCCACCGGGGAGCTGTTTTTT.

This clone was observed a few times. The chain is built from TRBV21-1 and TRBJ2-7; the table names TRBD2, a call not compared with the DNA. TRBV21-1 is recorded as a pseudogene. CDR3 size: 17 residues. CDR3 residues: CASSKVAWTSGSYEQYF. The CDR3 coding sequence is TGTGCCAGCAGCAAAGTGGCGTGGACTAGCGGGAGTTACGAGCAGTACTTC.

The chain links TRBV6-5 to TRBJ2-1; 10 bases match TRBD2. The V segment lost 5 bases and the J segment 9 bases; nucleotides outside the gene matches: 4. Germline V lookup: CDR1 MNHEY, CDR2 SVGAGI. This CDR3 is 13 amino acids long. The CDR3 here is CASSPLAGVEQFF. The CDR3 DNA reads as TGTGCCAGCAGTCCTCTAGCGGGAGTTGAGCAGTTCTTC.

The chain uses TRBV28 and TRBJ2-4; the D is unclear. The ends were cut back, 2 bases at V and 3 bases at J, with 11 bases in the middle. CDR3 size: 15 residues. Germline assignment: CDR1 MDHEN and CDR2 SYDVKM. Here the CDR3 reads CASSLPDAIKNIQYF. The CDR3 DNA sequence: TGTGCCAGCAGTTTACCAGACGCCATCAAAAACATTCAGTACTTC.

This chain uses TRBV19 with TRBJ2-1, with 11 nucleotides matching TRBD2. V gave up 9 bases and J gave up 7 bases; unmatched junction bases: 14. Per the germline V gene, CDR1 is LNHDA and CDR2 is SQIVND (reference sequence). The CDR3 runs to 16 residues. For the CDR3, the DNA is TGTGCCAGCCTTCCCCCCCTAGCGGGAGGCCGGAATGAGCAGTTCTTC. The encoded protein is CASLPPLAGGRNEQFF.

This chain uses TRBV21-1 with TRBJ1-5. TRBV21-1 is a recognized pseudogene. The CDR3 has 18 amino acids. CDR3 sequence reads: CASSKPTTGASWCQPQHF. For the CDR3, the DNA is TGTGCCAGCAGCAAGCCTACCACCGGGGCCAGCTGGTGTCAGCCCCAGCATTTT.

This clone was seen only once. The J gene is TRBJ2-7, the V gene TRBV4-1; TRBD2 might be the D (5 bases). This CDR3 spans 12 amino acids. CDR1 MGHRA and CDR2 YSYEKL come from the germline V gene. The V end lost 0 bases, the J end lost 6 bases, and 6 bases lay between the germline ends. The CDR3 loop reads CASSQDGSEQYF. The CDR3 DNA reads TGCGCCAGCAGCCAAGATGGGAGCGAGCAGTACTTC.

This clone was picked up one time. This chain connects TRBV30 to TRBJ2-1; unclear D gene. The V end lost 2 bases, the J end lost 0 bases, and 14 bases lay between the germline ends. Germline V gene sequence: CDR1 GTSNPN, CDR2 SVGIG (reference sequence). CDR3 length: 16 amino acids. CDR3 coding DNA: TGTGCCTGGAGTCCGCTCGAGACACCCTCCTACAATGAGCAGTTCTTC. It encodes CAWSPLETPSYNEQFF.

DNA for the CDR3: TGTGCCTGGAGTGAGGGGTCAACTAATGAAAAACTGTTTTTT. Its protein product is CAWSEGSTNEKLFF. The chain recombines TRBV30 with TRBJ1-4; weak D call: TRBD1 (5 bases). V shed 1 base and J shed 0 bases, with 6 bases lying between them. Germline V lookup: CDR1 GTSNPN, CDR2 SVGIG (reference sequence). This CDR3 contains 14 residues.

The chain recombines TRBV12-2 with TRBJ2-7; TRBD2, the table's D call, lacks a check against the DNA. TRBV12-2 is a pseudogene locus. This CDR3 spans 17 amino acids. The CDR3 DNA follows: TGTGCAAGTCGCTTATTTAGGAGACGCCGGTTCTCCTACGAGCAGTACTTC. Its translation is CASRLFRRRRFSYEQYF.